One T cell receptor (beta chain) is described in this entry. Its antigen is undetermined. Per germline, CDR1 SGHVS and CDR2 FQNEAQ. V was trimmed by 5 bases and J by 4 bases, leaving 18 bases between them. This CDR3 is built from 16 residues. The sample originates from a study of beta chain features in type 1 diabetes. The study's findings and limits: PCR, the amplification step, might favor shorter templates, equally in patients and controls.

The investigators reverse transcribed all of the isolated RNA, so they sequenced expressed TCRB transcripts. Sequencing was performed with immunoSEQ multiplex PCR; in TCRdb, only in-frame clones are kept and a portion is missing. The sample yields some 300,000 clones, roughly 8% seen once. This chain uses TRBV7-8 with TRBJ1-5; D may be TRBD1 (6 bases). The clonotype was recovered from a woman aged 18 to 35 in good health. Sequenced material: central memory CD4+ T cells from blood. The CDR3 DNA reads TGTGCCAGCAGCGCACATCAAACAGGGTTTAATCAGCCCCAGCATTTT. Its protein is CASSAHQTGFNQPQHF.